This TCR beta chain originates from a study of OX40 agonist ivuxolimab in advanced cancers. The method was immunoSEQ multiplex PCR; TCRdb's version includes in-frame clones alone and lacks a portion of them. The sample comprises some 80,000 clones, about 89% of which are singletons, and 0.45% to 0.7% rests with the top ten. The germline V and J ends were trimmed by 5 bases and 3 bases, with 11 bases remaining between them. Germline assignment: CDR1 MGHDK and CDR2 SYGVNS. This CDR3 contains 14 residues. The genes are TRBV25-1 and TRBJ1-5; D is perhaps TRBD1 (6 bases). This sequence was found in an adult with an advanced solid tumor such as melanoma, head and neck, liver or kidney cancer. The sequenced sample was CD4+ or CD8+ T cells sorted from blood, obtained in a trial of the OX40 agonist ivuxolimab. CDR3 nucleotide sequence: TGTGCCAGCAGTTTCGGGGGCCACAATCAGCCCCAGCATTTT. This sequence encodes CASSFGGHNQPQHF.